The 10 T cell receptor beta chains below were found in one sample sequenced in a study of cytomegalovirus exposure and HLA in healthy donors. PCR used 60 Vbeta primers and 13 Jbeta primers. Produced via immunoSEQ multiplex PCR; TCRdb's table is partial and in-frame only. Listed are 200,000 or so clones; roughly 0.74% falls within the top ten. Sequencing used PBMCs. These receptors were collected from a boy younger than 18 in good health and CMV-seronegative.

The chain has TRBV30 and TRBJ1-4, with 7 bases fitting TRBD1. Germline CDR1 GTSNPN, CDR2 SVGIG (reference sequence). This CDR3 is 12 amino acids long. V was clipped by 8 bases and J by 8 bases; unmatched bases: 8. DNA of the CDR3: TGTGCCGGCCGGGACAGAGGGGAAAAACTGTTTTTT. This codes for CAGRDRGEKLFF. The entire variable domain, with the rest obtained from reference TRBV30 and TRBJ1-4, is as follows: SQTIHQWPATLVQPVGSPLSLECTVEGTSNPNLYWYRQAAGRGLQLLFYSVGIGQISSEVPQNLSASRPQDRQFILSSKKLLLSDSGFYLCAGRDRGEKLFFGSGTQLSVL.

The CDR3 coding sequence is TGTGCCAGCAGCCCACCGGGGGTAGCGGGGGGAACCCCCACCGGGGAGCTGTTTTTT. Protein product: CASSPPGVAGGTPTGELFF. The V and J genes are TRBV7-2 and TRBJ2-2; TRBD2 matches 10 bases. CDR1 and CDR2 from the germline V gene are SGHTA and FQGNSA. The CDR3 sequence is 19 residues long. V lost 5 bases to trimming and J lost 4 bases; unmatched junction nucleotides: 16.

V and J are TRBV9 and TRBJ2-1; 8 nucleotides align to TRBD2. Germline values: CDR1 SGDLS, CDR2 YYNGEE. The CDR3 has 12 amino acids. The ends lost 7 bases at V and 16 bases at J; junction bases unmatched: 13. The CDR3 here is CASASGRGGLFF. As DNA, the CDR3 is TGTGCCAGCGCCTCTGGTCGGGGGGGGCTTTTCTTC.

The chain uses TRBV5-1 and TRBJ2-1; 11 bases are shared with TRBD2. The CDR3 has 18 amino acids. The trim removed 0 bases at V and 7 bases at J, leaving 12 bases unmatched. In germline, CDR1 is SGHRS, CDR2 YFSETQ. The CDR3 reads CASSLEASGGKFRNEQFF. In nucleotides, the CDR3 is TGCGCCAGCAGCTTGGAGGCTAGCGGGGGGAAGTTTCGGAATGAGCAGTTCTTC.

V and J are TRBV18 and TRBJ2-7; 10 bases agree with TRBD1. CDR3 length equals 15 residues. The germline V gene has CDR1 KGHSH and CDR2 LQKENI. The trim removed 2 bases at V and 6 bases at J, leaving 7 bases unmatched. The CDR3 loop reads CASSPSSTGGGEQYF. In DNA, the CDR3 is TGTGCCAGCTCACCATCTTCGACAGGGGGCGGCGAGCAGTACTTC.

The gene calls are TRBV6-7 and TRBJ2-5; D is uncertain. The end of the DNA fits TRBJ2-7 better, so the J call may be wrong. TRBV6-7 is given ORF status, its function remaining uncertain. The CDR3 length is 13 residues. CDR3 nucleotides: TGTGCCAGCAGTTTTTCTTTGGGCAACGAGCAGTACTTC. It specifies CASSFSLGNEQYF.

The chain has TRBV11-2 and TRBJ2-5; 7 bases fit TRBD1. The CDR3 is made up of 14 amino acids. The germline gives CDR1 SGHAT, CDR2 FQNNGV. The V segment lost 5 bases and the J segment 4 bases; nucleotides outside the gene matches: 7. CDR3 in amino acids: CASSRRDRTETQYF. As DNA, the CDR3 is TGTGCCAGCAGCCGTAGGGACAGAACAGAGACCCAGTACTTC.

The chain is built from TRBV27 and TRBJ2-2, with 14 bases lining up with TRBD2. The CDR3 spans 17 residues. V shed 5 bases and J 4 bases; nucleotides not matched to a gene: 6. CDR1 MNHEY and CDR2 SMNVEV come from the germline V gene (reference sequence). The CDR3 coding sequence is TGTGCCAGCAGTCCCCACGGACTAGCGGGGGGCACCGGGGAGCTGTTTTTT. Translated: CASSPHGLAGGTGELFF.

J is TRBJ2-3 and V is TRBV7-2; a weak D match, TRBD2 (5 bases). Germline CDR1 and CDR2: SGHTA and FQGNSA. V dropped 3 bases and J dropped 1 base, with 11 bases sitting between them. The CDR3 consists of 15 residues. The CDR3 reads CASSFYSGGTDTQYF. The CDR3 DNA sequence: TGTGCCAGCAGCTTCTACTCCGGGGGCACAGATACGCAGTATTTT.

The chain links TRBV5-6 to TRBJ2-7; 9 positions match TRBD2. V dropped 4 bases and J dropped 3; count of bases not matched to a gene: 11. Germline V lookup: CDR1 SGHDT, CDR2 YYEEEE. There are 16 residues in the CDR3. CDR3 bases: TGTGCCAGCAGCACCCCTATAGCGGGGGAAAGCTACGAGCAGTACTTC. This codes for CASSTPIAGESYEQYF.